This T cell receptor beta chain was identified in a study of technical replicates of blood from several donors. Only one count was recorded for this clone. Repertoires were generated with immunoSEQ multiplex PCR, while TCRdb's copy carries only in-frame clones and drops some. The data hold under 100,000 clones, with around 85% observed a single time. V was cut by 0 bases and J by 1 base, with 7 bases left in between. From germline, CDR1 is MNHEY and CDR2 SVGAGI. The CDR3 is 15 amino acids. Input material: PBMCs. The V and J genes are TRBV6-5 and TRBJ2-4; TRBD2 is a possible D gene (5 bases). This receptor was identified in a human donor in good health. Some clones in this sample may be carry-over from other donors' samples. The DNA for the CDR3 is TGTGCCAGCAGTTACTCGAGGGAGGCCAAAAACATTCAGTACTTC. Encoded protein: CASSYSREAKNIQYF.